The clone carrying this TCR beta chain was counted between two and nine times. Its antigen is unknown. These data are taken from a study of response to subunit inactivated influenza vaccine. One entry per CDR3 protein, called by TCRdb with MiXCR from the RT-PCR reads. The sample has under 550,000 distinct CDR3 sequences, 6.5% to 8% seen once. Study results and limitations: A suggestion made by the authors is that each seasonal influenza vaccination recruits few new T cells.

V dropped 3 bases and J dropped 4 bases, with 15 bases sitting between them. CDR3 length equals 15 residues. Germline V CDR1 and CDR2: MNHNS, SASEGT. The sequences come from PBMCs from blood, collected less than 30 months after vaccination. This receptor was taken from a man aged 50 to 69 who received an inactivated influenza vaccine. The chain is built from TRBV6-1 and TRBJ2-5; a possible D gene is TRBD2 (6 bases). CDR3: CASSDLFMGGETQYF. CDR3 DNA sequence: TGTGCCAGCAGTGACCTCTTCATGGGGGGAGAGACCCAGTACTTC.